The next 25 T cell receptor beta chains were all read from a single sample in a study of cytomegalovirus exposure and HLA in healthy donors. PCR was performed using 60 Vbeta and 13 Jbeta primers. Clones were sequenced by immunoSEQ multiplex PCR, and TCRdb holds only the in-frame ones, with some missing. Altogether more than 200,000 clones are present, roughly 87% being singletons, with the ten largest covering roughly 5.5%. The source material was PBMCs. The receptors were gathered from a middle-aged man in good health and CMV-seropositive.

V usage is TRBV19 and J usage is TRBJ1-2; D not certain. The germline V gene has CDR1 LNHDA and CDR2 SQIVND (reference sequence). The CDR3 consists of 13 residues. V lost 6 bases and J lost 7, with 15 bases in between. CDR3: CASRLALAGGYTF. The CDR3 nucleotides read TGTGCCAGTAGGCTGGCCCTGGCTGGTGGCTACACCTTC.

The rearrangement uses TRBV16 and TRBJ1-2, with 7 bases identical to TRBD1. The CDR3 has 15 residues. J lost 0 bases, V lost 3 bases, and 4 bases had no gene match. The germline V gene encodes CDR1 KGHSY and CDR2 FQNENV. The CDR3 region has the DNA TGTGCCAGCAGCCACAGGGGGAGCTCTAACTATGGCTACACCTTC. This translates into CASSHRGSSNYGYTF.

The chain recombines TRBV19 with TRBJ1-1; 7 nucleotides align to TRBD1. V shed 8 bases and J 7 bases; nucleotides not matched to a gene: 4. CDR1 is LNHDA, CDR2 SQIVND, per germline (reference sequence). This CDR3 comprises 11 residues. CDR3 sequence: CASGGDSEAFF. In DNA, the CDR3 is TGTGCCAGTGGCGGGGACAGTGAAGCTTTCTTT.

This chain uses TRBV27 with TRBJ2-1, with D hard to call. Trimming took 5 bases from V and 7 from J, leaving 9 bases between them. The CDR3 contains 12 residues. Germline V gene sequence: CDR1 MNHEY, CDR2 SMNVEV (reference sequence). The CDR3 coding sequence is TGTGCCAGCAGTCCTCGTACAAATGAGCAGTTCTTC. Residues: CASSPRTNEQFF.

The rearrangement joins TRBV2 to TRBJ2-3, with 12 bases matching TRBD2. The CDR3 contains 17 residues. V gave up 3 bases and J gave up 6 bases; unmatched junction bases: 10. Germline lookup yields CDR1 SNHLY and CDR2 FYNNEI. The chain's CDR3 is CASSDVWTSGIFDTQYF. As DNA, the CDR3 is TGTGCCAGCAGTGATGTCTGGACTAGCGGGATCTTTGATACGCAGTATTTT.

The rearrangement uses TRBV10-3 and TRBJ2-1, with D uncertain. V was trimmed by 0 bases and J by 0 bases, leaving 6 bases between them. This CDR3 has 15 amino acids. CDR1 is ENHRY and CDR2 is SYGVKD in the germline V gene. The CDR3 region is CAISESSDSYNEQFF. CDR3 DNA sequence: TGTGCCATCAGTGAGTCAAGCGACTCCTACAATGAGCAGTTCTTC.

CDR3 nucleotides: TGCAGCGTCAGGGGGGCTAATGAAAAACTGTTTTTT. It encodes CSVRGANEKLFF. J is TRBJ1-4 and V is TRBV29-1; 7 bases fit TRBD1. Germline V CDR1 and CDR2: SQVTM, ANQGSEA. CDR3 size: 12 residues. V dropped 6 bases and J dropped 3; count of bases not matched to a gene: 1.

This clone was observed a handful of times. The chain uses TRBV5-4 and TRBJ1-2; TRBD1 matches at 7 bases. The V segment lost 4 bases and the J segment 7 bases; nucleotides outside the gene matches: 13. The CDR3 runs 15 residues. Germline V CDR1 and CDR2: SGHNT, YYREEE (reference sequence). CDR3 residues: CASSTRQGRSIGYTF. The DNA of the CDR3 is TGTGCCAGCAGCACCCGACAGGGAAGATCCATTGGCTACACCTTC. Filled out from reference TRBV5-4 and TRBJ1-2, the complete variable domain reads ETGVTQSPTHLIKTRGQQVTLRCSSQSGHNTVSWYQQALGQGPQFIFQYYREEENGRGNFPPRFSGLQFPNYSSELNVNALELDDSALYLCASSTRQGRSIGYTFGSGTRLTVV.

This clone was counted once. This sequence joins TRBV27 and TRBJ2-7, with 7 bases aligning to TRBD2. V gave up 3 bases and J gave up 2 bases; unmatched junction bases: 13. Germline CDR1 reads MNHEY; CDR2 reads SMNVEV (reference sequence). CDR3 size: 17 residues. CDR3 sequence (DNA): TGTGCCAGCAGTTTCTCGCGGGGTGGCGGGAGCACCTACGAGCAGTACTTC. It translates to CASSFSRGGGSTYEQYF.

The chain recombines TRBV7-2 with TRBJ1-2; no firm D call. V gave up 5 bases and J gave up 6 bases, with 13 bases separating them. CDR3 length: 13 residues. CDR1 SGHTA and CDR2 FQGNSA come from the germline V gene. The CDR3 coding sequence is TGTGCCAGCAGCCAGTCCGGGAACCATGGCTACACCTTC. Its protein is CASSQSGNHGYTF.

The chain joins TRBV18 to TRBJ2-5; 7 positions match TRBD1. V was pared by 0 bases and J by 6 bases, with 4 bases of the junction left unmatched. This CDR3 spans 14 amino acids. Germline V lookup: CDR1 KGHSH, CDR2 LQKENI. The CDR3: CASSPPTTGKTQYF. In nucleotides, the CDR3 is TGTGCCAGCTCACCACCGACGACAGGGAAGACCCAGTACTTC.

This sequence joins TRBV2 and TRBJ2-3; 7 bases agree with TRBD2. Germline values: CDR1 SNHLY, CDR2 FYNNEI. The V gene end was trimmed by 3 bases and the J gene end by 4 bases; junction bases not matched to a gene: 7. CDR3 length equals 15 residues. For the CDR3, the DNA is TGTGCCAGCAGTGATCAAGCGGGAAGCCCAGATACGCAGTATTTT. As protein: CASSDQAGSPDTQYF.

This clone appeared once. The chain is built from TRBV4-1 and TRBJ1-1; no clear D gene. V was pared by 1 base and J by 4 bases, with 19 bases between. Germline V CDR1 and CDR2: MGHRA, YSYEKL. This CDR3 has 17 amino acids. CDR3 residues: CASSQAGVGVAGTEAFF. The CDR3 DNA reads TGCGCCAGCAGCCAAGCGGGCGTGGGAGTGGCGGGCACTGAAGCTTTCTTT.

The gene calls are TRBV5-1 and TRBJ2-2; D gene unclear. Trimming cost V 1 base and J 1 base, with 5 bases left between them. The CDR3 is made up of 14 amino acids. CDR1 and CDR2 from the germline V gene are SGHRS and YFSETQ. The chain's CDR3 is CASSLFRNTGELFF. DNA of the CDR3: TGCGCCAGCAGCTTGTTTCGGAACACCGGGGAGCTGTTTTTT.

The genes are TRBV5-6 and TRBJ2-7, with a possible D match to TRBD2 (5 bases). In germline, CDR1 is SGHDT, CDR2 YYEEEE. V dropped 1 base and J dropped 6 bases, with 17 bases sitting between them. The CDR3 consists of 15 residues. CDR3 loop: CASSLRGSSHTEQYF. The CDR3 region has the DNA TGTGCCAGCAGCTTGCGTGGGAGTAGCCATACCGAGCAGTACTTC.

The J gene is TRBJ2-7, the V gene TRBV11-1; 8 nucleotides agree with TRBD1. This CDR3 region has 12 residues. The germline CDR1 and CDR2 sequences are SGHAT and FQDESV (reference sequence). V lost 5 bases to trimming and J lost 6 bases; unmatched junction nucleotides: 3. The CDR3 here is CASSVDRGEQYV. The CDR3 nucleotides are TGTGCCAGCAGCGTCGACAGGGGCGAGCAGTACGTC.

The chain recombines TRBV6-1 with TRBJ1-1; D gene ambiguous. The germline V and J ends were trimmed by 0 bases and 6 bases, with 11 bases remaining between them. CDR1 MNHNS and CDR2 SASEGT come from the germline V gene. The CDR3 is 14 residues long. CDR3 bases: TGTGCCAGCAGTGAAGCGCTAGGGAGGCCTGAAGCTTTCTTT. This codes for CASSEALGRPEAFF.

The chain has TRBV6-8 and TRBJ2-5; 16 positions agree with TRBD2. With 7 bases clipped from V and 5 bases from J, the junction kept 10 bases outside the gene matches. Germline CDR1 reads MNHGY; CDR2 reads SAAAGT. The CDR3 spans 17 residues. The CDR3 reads CASTLGLAGGPRETQYF. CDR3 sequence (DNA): TGTGCCAGCACCCTGGGACTAGCGGGAGGGCCGAGGGAGACCCAGTACTTC.

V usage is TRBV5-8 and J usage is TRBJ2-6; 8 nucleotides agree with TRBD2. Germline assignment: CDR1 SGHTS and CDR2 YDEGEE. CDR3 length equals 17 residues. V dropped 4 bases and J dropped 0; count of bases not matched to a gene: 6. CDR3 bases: TGTGCCAGCAGCATCTACGGGAGGGCCTCTGGGGCCAACGTCCTGACTTTC. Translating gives CASSIYGRASGANVLTF.

CDR3 loop: CASSLTLPGQGGELFF. CDR3 in DNA: TGTGCCAGCAGCTTAACTCTCCCAGGGCAGGGCGGGGAGCTGTTTTTT. The chain is built from TRBV11-2 and TRBJ2-2, with D possibly being TRBD1 (5 bases). With 2 bases removed from V and 7 bases from J, the gap between germline ends came to 17 bases. Germline V gives CDR1 SGHAT, CDR2 FQNNGV. This CDR3 is 16 amino acids long.

CDR3 nucleotides: TGTGCCAGCAGCGTACGGGACTCTGGAAACACCATATATTTT. Its translation: CASSVRDSGNTIYF. V usage is TRBV9 and J usage is TRBJ1-3; D gene unclear. Per germline, CDR1 SGDLS and CDR2 YYNGEE. The CDR3 totals 14 residues. Trimming pared 1 base from V and 0 bases from J, leaving 5 bases between.

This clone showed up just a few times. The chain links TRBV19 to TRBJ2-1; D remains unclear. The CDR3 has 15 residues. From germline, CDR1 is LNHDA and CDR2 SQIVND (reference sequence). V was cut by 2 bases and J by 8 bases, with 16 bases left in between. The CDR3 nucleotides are TGTGCCAGTAGTATATCAGGATCCGCTGGCTATGAGCAGTTCTTC. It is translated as CASSISGSAGYEQFF.

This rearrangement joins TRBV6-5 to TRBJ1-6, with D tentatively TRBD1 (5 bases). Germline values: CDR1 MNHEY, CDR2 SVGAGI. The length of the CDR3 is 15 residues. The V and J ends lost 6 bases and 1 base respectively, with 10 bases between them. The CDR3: CASSSGGSYNSPLHF. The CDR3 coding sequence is TGTGCCAGCAGCTCCGGGGGTTCCTATAATTCACCCCTCCACTTT.

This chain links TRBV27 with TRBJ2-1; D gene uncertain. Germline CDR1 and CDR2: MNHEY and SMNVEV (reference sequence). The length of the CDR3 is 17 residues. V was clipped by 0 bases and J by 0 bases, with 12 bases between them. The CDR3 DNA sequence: TGTGCCAGCAGTTTATCTGCAGGCCTGAGCTCCTACAATGAGCAGTTCTTC. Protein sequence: CASSLSAGLSSYNEQFF.

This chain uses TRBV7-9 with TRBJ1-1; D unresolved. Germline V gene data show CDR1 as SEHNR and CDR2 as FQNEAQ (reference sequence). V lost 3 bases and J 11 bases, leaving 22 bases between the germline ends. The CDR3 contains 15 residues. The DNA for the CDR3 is TGTGCCAGCAGCTTGGTCGCCCCAGCATCAATGGAGGCTTTCTTT. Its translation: CASSLVAPASMEAFF. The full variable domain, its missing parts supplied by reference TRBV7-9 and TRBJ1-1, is DTGVSQNPRHKITKRGQNVTFRCDPISEHNRLYWYRQTLGQGPEFLTYFQNEAQLEKSRLLSDRFSAERPKGSFSTLEIQRTEQGDSAMYLCASSLVAPASMEAFFGQGTRLTVV.